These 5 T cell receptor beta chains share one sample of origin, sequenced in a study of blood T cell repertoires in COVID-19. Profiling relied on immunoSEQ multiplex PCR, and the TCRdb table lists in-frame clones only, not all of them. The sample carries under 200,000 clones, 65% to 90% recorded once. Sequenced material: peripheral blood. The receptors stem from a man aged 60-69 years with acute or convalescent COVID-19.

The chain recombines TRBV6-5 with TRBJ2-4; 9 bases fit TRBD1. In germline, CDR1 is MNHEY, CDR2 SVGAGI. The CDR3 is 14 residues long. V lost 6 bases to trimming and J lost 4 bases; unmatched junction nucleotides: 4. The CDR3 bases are TGTGCCAGCAGGGACAGGGGCTTGAAAAACATTCAGTACTTC. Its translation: CASRDRGLKNIQYF.

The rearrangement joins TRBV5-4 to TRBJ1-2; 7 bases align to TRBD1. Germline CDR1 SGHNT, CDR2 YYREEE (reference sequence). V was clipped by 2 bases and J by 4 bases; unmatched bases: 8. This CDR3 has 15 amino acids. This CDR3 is CASSLPQGLIYGYTF. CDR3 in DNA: TGTGCCAGCAGCTTACCACAGGGGTTGATCTATGGCTACACCTTC.

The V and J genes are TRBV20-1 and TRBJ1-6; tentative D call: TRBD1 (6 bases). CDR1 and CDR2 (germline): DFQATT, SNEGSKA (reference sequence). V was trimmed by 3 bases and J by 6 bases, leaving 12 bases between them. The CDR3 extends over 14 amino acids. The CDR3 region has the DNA TGCAGTGCTAGTCCTGGGACATTTAATTCACCCCTCCACTTT. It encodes CSASPGTFNSPLHF.

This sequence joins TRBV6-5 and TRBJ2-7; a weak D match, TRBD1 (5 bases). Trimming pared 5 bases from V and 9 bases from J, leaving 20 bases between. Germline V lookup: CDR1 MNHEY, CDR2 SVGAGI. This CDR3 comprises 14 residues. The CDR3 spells CASSKRQISKRQYF. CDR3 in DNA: TGTGCCAGCAGTAAGCGACAGATTTCCAAAAGGCAGTACTTC.

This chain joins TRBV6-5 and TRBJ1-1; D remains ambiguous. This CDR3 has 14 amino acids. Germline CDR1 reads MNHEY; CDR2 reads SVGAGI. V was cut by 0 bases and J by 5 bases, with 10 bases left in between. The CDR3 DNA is TGTGCCAGCAGTTACTCGACGGGGTGGACTGAAGCTTTCTTT. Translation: CASSYSTGWTEAFF.